This T cell receptor beta chain comes out of a study of graft-versus-host responses after intestinal transplantation. Sequencing used immunoSEQ multiplex PCR; TCRdb keeps in-frame clones, though not all of them. Among about 25,000 clones listed, around 94% were seen once. This CDR3 region has 14 residues. Per the germline V gene, CDR1 is LNHDA and CDR2 is SQIVND (reference sequence). Trimming pared 3 bases from V and 4 bases from J, leaving 12 bases between. The V gene is TRBV19, the J gene TRBJ2-5; D could derive from TRBD1 or TRBD2 (5 bases each). This receptor was identified in a human patient who received an intestinal transplant, so some T cells may come from the graft donor. The specimen comprised PBMCs, sampled 30 days after intestinal transplant. CDR3 region: CASSMQGPVETQYF. Here the CDR3 DNA reads TGTGCCAGTAGTATGCAGGGACCGGTAGAGACCCAGTACTTC.